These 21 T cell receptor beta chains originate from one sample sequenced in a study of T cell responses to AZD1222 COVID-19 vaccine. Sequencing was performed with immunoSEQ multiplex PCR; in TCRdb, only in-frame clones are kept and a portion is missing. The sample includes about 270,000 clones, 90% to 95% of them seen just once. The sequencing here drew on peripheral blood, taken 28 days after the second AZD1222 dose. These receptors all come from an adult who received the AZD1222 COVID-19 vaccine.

The CDR3, as DNA: TGTGCCAGCAGCAAAGAGGAGCTGAGTGTAGGGAATGAGCAGTTCTTC. Translated, it gives CASSKEELSVGNEQFF. The chain employs TRBV21-1 and TRBJ2-1. TRBV21-1 has pseudogene status. The CDR3 sequence is 16 residues long.

The CDR3 region has the DNA TGTGCCAGCAGCCAACTACAAGAGACCCAGTACTTC. Translating it yields CASSQLQETQYF. This chain connects TRBV13 to TRBJ2-5; D gene ambiguous. With 5 bases removed from V and 2 bases from J, the gap between germline ends came to 6 bases. The CDR3 length is 12 residues. Germline values: CDR1 PRHDT, CDR2 FYEKMQ (reference sequence).

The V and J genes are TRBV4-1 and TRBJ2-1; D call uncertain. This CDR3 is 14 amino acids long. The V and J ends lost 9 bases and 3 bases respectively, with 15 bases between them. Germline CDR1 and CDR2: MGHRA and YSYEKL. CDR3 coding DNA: TGCGCCAGTTCTGCCCCTCCTTACTACAATGAGCAGTTCTTC. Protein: CASSAPPYYNEQFF.

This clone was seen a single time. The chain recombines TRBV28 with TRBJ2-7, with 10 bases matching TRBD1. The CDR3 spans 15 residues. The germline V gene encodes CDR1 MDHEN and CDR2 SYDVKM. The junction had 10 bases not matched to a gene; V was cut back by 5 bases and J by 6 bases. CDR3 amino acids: CASSPPGQGVGEQYF. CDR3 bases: TGTGCCAGCAGTCCTCCCGGACAGGGGGTAGGCGAGCAGTACTTC.

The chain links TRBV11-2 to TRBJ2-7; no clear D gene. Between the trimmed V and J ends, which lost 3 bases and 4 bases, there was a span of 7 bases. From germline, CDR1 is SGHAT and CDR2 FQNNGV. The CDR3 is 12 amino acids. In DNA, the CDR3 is TGTGCCAGCAGCTTTCCCCGGTACGAGCAGTACTTC. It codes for CASSFPRYEQYF.

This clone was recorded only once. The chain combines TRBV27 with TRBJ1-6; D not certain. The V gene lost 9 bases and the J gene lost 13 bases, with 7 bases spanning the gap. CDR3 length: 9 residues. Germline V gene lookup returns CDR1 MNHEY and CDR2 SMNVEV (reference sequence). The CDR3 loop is CARLSPLHF. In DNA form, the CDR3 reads TGTGCCAGACTATCGCCCCTCCACTTT.

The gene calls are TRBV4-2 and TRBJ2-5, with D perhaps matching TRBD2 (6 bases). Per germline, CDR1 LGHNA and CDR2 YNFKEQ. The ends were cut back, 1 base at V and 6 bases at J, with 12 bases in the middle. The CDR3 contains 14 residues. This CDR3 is CASSQGTTGKTQYF. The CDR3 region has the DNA TGTGCCAGCAGCCAAGGGACTACTGGGAAGACCCAGTACTTC.

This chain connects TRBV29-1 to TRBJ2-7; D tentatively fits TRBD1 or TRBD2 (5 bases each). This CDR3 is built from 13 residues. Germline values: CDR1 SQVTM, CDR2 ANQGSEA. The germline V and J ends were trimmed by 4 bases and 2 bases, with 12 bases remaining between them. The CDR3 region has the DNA TGCAGCGTTGTTGGGGGTTCTACCTACGAGCAGTACTTC. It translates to CSVVGGSTYEQYF.

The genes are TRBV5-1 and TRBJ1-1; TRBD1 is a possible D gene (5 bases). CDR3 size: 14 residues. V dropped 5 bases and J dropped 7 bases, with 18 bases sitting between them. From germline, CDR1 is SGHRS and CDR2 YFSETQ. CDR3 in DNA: TGCGCCAGCAGTTTCCAGGGTGTGAGTGGTGAAGCTTTCTTT. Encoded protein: CASSFQGVSGEAFF.

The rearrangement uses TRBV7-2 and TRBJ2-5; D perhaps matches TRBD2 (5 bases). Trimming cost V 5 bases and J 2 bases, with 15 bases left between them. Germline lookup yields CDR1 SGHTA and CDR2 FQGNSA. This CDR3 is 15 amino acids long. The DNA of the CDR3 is TGTGCCAGCAGCCACCCGTCGGGGAGACAAGAGACCCAGTACTTC. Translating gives CASSHPSGRQETQYF.

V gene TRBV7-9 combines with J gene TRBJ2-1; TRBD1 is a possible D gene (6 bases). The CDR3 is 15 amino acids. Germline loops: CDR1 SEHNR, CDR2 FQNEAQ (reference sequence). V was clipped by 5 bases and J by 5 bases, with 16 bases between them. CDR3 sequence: CASSPPVGTNNEQFF. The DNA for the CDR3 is TGTGCCAGCAGCCCCCCCGTTGGGACAAACAATGAGCAGTTCTTC.

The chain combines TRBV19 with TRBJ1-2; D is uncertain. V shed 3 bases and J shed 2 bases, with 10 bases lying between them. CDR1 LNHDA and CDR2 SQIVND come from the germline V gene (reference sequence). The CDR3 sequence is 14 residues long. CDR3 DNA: TGTGCCAGTAGTATTCGTCAAGGAAACTATGGCTACACCTTC. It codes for CASSIRQGNYGYTF.

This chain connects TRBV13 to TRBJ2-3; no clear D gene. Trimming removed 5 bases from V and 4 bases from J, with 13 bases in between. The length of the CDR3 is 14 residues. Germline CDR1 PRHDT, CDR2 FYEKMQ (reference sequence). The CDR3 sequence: CASSPRSRADTQYF. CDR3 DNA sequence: TGTGCCAGCAGCCCCCGAAGCAGAGCAGATACGCAGTATTTT.

The CDR3 protein is CASSNTPADEQFF. The CDR3 DNA reads TGCGCCAGCAGCAATACCCCGGCGGATGAGCAGTTCTTC. The chain carries TRBV5-1 and TRBJ2-1; D is ambiguous. This CDR3 is built from 13 residues. CDR1 SGHRS and CDR2 YFSETQ come from the germline V gene. V was pared by 4 bases and J by 8 bases, with 13 bases between. Looking up the rest from reference TRBV5-1 and TRBJ2-1 gives the full variable domain: KAGVTQTPRYLIKTRGQQVTLSCSPISGHRSVSWYQQTPGQGLQFLFEYFSETQRNKGNFPGRFSGRQFSNSRSEMNVSTLELGDSALYLCASSNTPADEQFFGPGTRLTVL.

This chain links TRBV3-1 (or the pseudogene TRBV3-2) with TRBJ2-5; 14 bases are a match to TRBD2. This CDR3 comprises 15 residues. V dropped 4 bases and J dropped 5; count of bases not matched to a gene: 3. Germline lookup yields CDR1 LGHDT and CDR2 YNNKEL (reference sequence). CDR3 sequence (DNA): TGTGCCAGCAGCCGAGGGACTAGCGGGGGCGAGACCCAGTACTTC. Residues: CASSRGTSGGETQYF.

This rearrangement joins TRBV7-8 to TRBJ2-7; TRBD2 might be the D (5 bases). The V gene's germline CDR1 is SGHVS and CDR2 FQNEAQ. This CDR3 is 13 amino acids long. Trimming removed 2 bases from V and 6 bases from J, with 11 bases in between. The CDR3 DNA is TGTGCCAGCAGCTTAACCCGGAGGAGCGAGCAGTACTTC. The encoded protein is CASSLTRRSEQYF. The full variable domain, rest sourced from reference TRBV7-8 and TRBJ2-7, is GAGVSQSPRYKVAKRGQDVALRCDPISGHVSLFWYQQALGQGPEFLTYFQNEAQLDKSGLPSDRFFAERPEGSVSTLKIQRTQQEDSAVYLCASSLTRRSEQYFGPGTRLTVT.

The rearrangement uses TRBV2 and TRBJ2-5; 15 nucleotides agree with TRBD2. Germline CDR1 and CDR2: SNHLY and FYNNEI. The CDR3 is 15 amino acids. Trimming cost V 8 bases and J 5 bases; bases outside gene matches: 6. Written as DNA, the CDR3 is TGTGCCAGCGTGGGACTAGCGGGGGGCGGGGAGACCCAGTACTTC. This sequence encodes CASVGLAGGGETQYF.

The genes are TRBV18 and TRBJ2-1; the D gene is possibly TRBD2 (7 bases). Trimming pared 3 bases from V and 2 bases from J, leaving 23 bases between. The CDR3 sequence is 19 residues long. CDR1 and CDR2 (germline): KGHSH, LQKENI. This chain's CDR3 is CASSPSGLQGYGPYNEQFF. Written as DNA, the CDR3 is TGTGCCAGCTCACCTTCGGGACTACAGGGTTATGGGCCCTACAATGAGCAGTTCTTC. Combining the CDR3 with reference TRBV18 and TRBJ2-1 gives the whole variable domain NAGVMQNPRHLVRRRGQEARLRCSPMKGHSHVYWYRQLPEEGLKFMVYLQKENIIDESGMPKERFSAEFPKEGPSILRIQQVVRGDSAAYFCASSPSGLQGYGPYNEQFFGPGTRLTVL.

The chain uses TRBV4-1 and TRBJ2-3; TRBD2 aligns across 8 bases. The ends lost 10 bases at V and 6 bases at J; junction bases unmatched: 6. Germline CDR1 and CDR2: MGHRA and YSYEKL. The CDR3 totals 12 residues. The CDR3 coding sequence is TGCGCCACTACGAGCGGGGGCGATACGCAGTATTTT. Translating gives CATTSGGDTQYF.

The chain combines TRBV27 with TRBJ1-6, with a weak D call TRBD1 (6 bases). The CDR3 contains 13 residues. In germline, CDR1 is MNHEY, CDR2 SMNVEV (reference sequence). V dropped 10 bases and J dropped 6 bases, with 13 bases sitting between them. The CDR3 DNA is TGTGCCACCCGACAGGAGGGTAATTCACCCCTCCACTTT. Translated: CATRQEGNSPLHF.

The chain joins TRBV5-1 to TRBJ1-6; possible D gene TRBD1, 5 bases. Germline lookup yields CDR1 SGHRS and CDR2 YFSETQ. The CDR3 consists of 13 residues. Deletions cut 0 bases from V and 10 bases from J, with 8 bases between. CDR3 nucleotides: TGCGCCAGCAGCTTGGGGGGGTACTCACCCCTCCACTTT. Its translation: CASSLGGYSPLHF.